This TCR beta chain derives from a study of blood T cell repertoires in COVID-19. Study-wide context: COVID-19 samples from acute and convalescent phases originated in the United States, Italy and Spain. T cells, B-cell-depleted T cells, or PBMCs provided the cDNA or gDNA that served as material.

Profiling relied on immunoSEQ multiplex PCR, and the TCRdb table lists in-frame clones only, not all of them. The repertoire holds under 250,000 clones, with around 89% as singletons. The CDR3 consists of 17 residues. The V and J genes are TRBV21-1 and TRBJ2-7; the D call of TRBD2 is as the table states it, not checked on the DNA. TRBV21-1 is a known pseudogene. Sequencing was done on a sample of peripheral blood. This receptor was taken from a man aged 25 to 40 with COVID-19, enrolled during active disease. The CDR3 sequence: CASPRTSGRAWSGEQYF. The DNA of the CDR3 is TGTGCCAGTCCTAGGACTAGCGGGAGGGCCTGGTCTGGCGAGCAGTACTTC.